This TCR beta chain was sequenced during a study of cytomegalovirus exposure and HLA in healthy donors. The V and J ends lost 2 bases and 1 base respectively, with 6 bases between them. The CDR3 runs 13 residues. Germline loops: CDR1 SGHNT, CDR2 YYREEE (reference sequence). Study outcomes and limitations: In an earlier analysis, in some 600 donors, most V segments appeared productive either ~87% or ~30% of the time. In vitro assays verified that three CMV-associated chains recognized CMV antigens specifically. Looking again later, the authors saw that most CMV-associated TCR beta chains seemed HLA-restricted.

This PCR relied on a set of 60 Vbeta primers and 13 Jbeta primers. Produced via immunoSEQ multiplex PCR; TCRdb's table is partial and in-frame only. The repertoire holds more than 100,000 clones, with 76% as singletons. Details on this clone: What it binds is not known.

The chain joins TRBV5-4 to TRBJ1-2, with D perhaps TRBD1 (5 bases). The clonotype was recovered from a female donor in good health and CMV-seropositive. Sample: PBMCs. CDR3 bases: TGTGCCAGCAGCTTCGACAGTAACTATGGCTACACCTTC. Protein product: CASSFDSNYGYTF.